Below, 8 T cell receptor beta chains from the same sample are listed, as sequenced in a study of tumor-infiltrating lymphocytes in oesophageal squamous cell carcinoma. TCRdb reprocessed the PCR reads with MiXCR, giving one entry per CDR3 protein. The repertoire holds just under 20,000 distinct CDR3 sequences, with 41% as singletons. Input material: esophageal tumor tissue. These receptors all stem from a male donor with esophageal squamous cell carcinoma.

This clonotype appeared many times. The chain combines TRBV6-1 with TRBJ1-2; D possibly corresponds to TRBD1 (5 bases). Germline V gene lookup returns CDR1 MNHNS and CDR2 SASEGT. CDR3 size: 13 residues. Trimming left V 4 bases short and J 8 bases short, with 14 bases between. The CDR3 region has the DNA TGTGCCAGCAGTGTCAGCAGGGAAGGAGGCTACACCTTC. Translation: CASSVSREGGYTF.

This clonotype appeared many times. This chain uses TRBV6-6 with TRBJ2-1; weak D call: TRBD2 (5 bases). The CDR3 loop spans 13 amino acids. Trimming cost V 0 bases and J 8 bases, with 8 bases left between them. From germline, CDR1 is MNHNY and CDR2 SVGAGI (reference sequence). The CDR3 DNA follows: TGTGCCAGCAGTTACTCGAGAGGGCATGAGCAGTTCTTC. This encodes CASSYSRGHEQFF.

This chain links TRBV27 with TRBJ2-2; D is ambiguous. Germline CDR1 is MNHEY and CDR2 is SMNVEV (reference sequence). The V gene lost 2 bases and the J gene lost 6 bases, with 10 bases spanning the gap. This CDR3 is built from 14 residues. CDR3 DNA: TGTGCCAGCAGTTTAATGGGTTCCGCCGGGGAGCTGTTTTTT. This sequence encodes CASSLMGSAGELFF.

Points on this clonotype: This may stem from a read error, because a much larger clone lies one nucleotide away. The V gene is TRBV7-9, the J gene TRBJ2-5; 8 nucleotides align to TRBD1. The CDR3 consists of 13 residues. Germline lookup yields CDR1 SEHNR and CDR2 FQNEAQ (reference sequence). J lost 11 bases, V lost 5 bases, and 10 bases had no gene match. In DNA, the CDR3 is TGTGCCAGCAGCCCATTAGGCGGGGACAGGCAGTACTTC. This sequence encodes CASSPLGGDRQYF.

This clonotype was observed many times. V usage is TRBV12-3 or TRBV12-4 and J usage is TRBJ2-1, with D uncertain. Trimming took 3 bases from V and 10 from J, leaving 7 bases between them. This CDR3 comprises 11 residues. CDR3 nucleotides: TGTGCCAGCAGTTTGGAGTGGGAGCAGTTCTTC. Its protein is CASSLEWEQFF.

The chain recombines TRBV7-8 with TRBJ2-7, with 9 bases matching TRBD1. This CDR3 is built from 14 residues. V dropped 6 bases and J dropped 6; count of bases not matched to a gene: 9. Germline V gene sequence: CDR1 SGHVS, CDR2 FQNEAQ. CDR3 in DNA: TGTGCCAGCAGTTCGGACAGGGGAAATGGCGAGCAGTACTTC. It codes for CASSSDRGNGEQYF.

This chain's CDR3 is CASSDLWGSSYEQYF. The CDR3 DNA reads TGTGCCAGCAGTGACTTATGGGGTTCCTCCTACGAGCAGTACTTC. V gene TRBV6-1 combines with J gene TRBJ2-7; D is undetermined. CDR3 length equals 15 residues. Trimming stripped 3 bases from V and 0 bases from J, with 12 bases between. The germline V gene encodes CDR1 MNHNS and CDR2 SASEGT.

This clonotype has only a few counts. This chain joins TRBV12-3 or TRBV12-4 and TRBJ2-3, with 7 bases identical to TRBD2. The CDR3 spans 14 residues. The V gene end was trimmed by 5 bases and the J gene end by 3 bases; junction bases not matched to a gene: 5. CDR3 sequence: CASSRDGGTDTQYF. The CDR3 bases are TGTGCCAGCAGTAGGGACGGGGGGACAGATACGCAGTATTTT.